This paragraph reports one TCR beta chain. The antigen remains unidentified. The data belong to a study of shared clonotypes between healthy human individuals. The CDR3 loop spans 14 amino acids. Germline V gene data show CDR1 as SGHNT and CDR2 as YYREEE (reference sequence). Trimming left V 0 bases short and J 4 bases short, with 7 bases between. Study results and limitations: Naive subsets, compared against memory subsets, generally had larger estimated richness values.

Each subset's genomic DNA was shared equally among a number of immunoSEQ plates. Assay used: immunoSEQ multiplex PCR; TCRdb lists only in-frame clones, some missing. The sample contains some 2,000,000 clones, roughly 94% of which appear only once. The specimen was naive CD4+ T cells sorted from blood. As to subset: CD45RA+ positively selected. This clonotype originated in a man younger than 35 in good health. The chain is built from TRBV5-4 and TRBJ2-2, with D tentatively TRBD1 or TRBD2 (5 bases each). Here the CDR3 DNA reads TGTGCCAGCAGCTTGGAGGGGAGCACCGGGGAGCTGTTTTTT. This encodes CASSLEGSTGELFF.